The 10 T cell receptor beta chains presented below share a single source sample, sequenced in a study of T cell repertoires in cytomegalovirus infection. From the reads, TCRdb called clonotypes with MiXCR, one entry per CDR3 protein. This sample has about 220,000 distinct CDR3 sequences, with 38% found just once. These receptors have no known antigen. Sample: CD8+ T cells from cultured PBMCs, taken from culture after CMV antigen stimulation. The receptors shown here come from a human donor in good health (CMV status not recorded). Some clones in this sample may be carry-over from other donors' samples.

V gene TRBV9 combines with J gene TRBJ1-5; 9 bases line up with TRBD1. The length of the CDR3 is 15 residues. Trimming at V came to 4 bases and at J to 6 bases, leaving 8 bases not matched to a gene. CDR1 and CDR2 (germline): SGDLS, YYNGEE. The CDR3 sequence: CASSPTGGPRQPQHF. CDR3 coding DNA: TGTGCCAGCAGCCCAACAGGGGGCCCACGTCAGCCCCAGCATTTT.

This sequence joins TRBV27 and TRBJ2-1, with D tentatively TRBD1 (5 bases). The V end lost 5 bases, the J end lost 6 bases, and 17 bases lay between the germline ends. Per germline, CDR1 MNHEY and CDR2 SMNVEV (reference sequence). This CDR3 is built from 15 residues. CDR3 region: CASSLLRVSGNEQFF. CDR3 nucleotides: TGTGCCAGCAGTCTCCTCAGGGTCTCGGGCAATGAGCAGTTCTTC.

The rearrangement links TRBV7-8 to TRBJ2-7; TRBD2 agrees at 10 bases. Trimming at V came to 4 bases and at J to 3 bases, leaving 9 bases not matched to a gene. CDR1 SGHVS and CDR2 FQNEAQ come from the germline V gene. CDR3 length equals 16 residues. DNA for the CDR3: TGTGCCAGCAGCTCACGGCCTAGCGGGAGAAGCTACGAGCAGTACTTC. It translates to CASSSRPSGRSYEQYF.

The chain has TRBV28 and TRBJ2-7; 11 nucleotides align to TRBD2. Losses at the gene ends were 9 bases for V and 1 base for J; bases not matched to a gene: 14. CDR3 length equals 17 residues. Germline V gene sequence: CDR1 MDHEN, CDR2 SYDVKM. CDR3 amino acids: CASGVPRLAGTSYEQYF. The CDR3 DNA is TGTGCCAGTGGGGTGCCAAGACTAGCGGGAACGTCCTACGAGCAGTACTTC.

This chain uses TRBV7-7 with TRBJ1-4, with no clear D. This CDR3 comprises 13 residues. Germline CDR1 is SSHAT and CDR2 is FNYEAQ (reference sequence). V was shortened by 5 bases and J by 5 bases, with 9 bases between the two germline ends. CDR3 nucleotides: TGTGCCAGCAGCCTAAATGGGAATGAAAAACTGTTTTTT. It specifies CASSLNGNEKLFF.

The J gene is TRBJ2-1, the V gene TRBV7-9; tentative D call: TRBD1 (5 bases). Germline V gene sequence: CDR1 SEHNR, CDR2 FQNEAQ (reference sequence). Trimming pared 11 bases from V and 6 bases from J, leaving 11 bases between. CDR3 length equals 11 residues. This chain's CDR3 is CAASQGNEQFF. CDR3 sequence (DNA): TGTGCCGCGTCCCAGGGCAATGAGCAGTTCTTC.

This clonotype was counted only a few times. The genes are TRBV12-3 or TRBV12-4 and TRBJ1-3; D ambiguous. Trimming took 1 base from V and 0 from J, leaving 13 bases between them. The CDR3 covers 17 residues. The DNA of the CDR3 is TGTGCCAGCAGTTTAGTTCCTAGATTTTCCTCTGGAAACACCATATATTTT. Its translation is CASSLVPRFSSGNTIYF.

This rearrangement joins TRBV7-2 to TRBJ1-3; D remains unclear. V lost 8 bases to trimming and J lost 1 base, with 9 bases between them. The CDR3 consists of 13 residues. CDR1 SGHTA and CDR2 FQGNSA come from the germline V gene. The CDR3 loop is CASLPQSGNTIYF. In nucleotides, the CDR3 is TGTGCCAGCCTACCTCAATCTGGAAACACCATATATTTT.

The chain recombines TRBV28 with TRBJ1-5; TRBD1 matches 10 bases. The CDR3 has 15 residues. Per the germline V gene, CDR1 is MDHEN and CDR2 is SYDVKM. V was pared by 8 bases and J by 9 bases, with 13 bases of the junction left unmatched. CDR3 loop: CASGQRQGATRPQHF. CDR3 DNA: TGTGCCAGCGGGCAGCGACAGGGGGCAACAAGGCCCCAGCATTTT.

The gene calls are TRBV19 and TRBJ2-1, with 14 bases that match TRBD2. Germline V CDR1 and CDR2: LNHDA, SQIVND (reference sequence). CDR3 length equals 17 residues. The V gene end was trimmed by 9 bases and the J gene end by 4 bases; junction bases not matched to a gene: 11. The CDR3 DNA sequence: TGTGCCAGCACTGGGACTAGCGGGAGATCAGGGTACAATGAGCAGTTCTTC. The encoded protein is CASTGTSGRSGYNEQFF. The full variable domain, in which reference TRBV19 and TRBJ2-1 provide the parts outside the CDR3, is DGGITQSPKYLFRKEGQNVTLSCEQNLNHDAMYWYRQDPGQGLRLIYYSQIVNDFQKGDIAEGYSVSREKKESFPLTVTSAQKNPTAFYLCASTGTSGRSGYNEQFFGPGTRLTVL.